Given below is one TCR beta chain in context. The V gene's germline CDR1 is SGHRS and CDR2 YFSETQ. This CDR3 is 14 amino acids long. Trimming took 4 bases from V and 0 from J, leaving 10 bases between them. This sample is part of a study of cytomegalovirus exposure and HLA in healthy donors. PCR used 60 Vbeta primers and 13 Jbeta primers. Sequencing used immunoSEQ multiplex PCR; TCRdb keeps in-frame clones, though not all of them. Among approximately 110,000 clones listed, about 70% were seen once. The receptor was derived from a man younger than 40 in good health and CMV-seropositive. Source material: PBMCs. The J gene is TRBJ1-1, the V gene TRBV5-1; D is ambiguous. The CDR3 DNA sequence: TGCGCCAGCAGCGAGGAGGGTTTGAACACTGAAGCTTTCTTT. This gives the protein CASSEEGLNTEAFF. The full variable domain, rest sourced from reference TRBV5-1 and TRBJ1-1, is KAGVTQTPRYLIKTRGQQVTLSCSPISGHRSVSWYQQTPGQGLQFLFEYFSETQRNKGNFPGRFSGRQFSNSRSEMNVSTLELGDSALYLCASSEEGLNTEAFFGQGTRLTVV.